This T cell receptor (beta chain) was found in a study of CD8+ T cells in alopecia areata. TCR sequencing used cDNA made by reverse transcription of extracted RNA. Sequenced by immunoSEQ multiplex PCR; TCRdb stores in-frame clones only, minus some. The table has fewer than 250,000 clones, roughly 60% seen once; the top ten hold 1%. The treatment here: oral pan-JAK inhibitor, 5-10 mg twice daily. The CDR3 is 17 residues long. V lost 1 base, J lost 1 base, and 6 bases stayed unmatched. Per the germline V gene, CDR1 is SGDLS and CDR2 is YYNGEE. The starting material was CD4+ T cells sorted from blood, obtained at week 24, from a patient treated with tofacitinib. The rearrangement uses TRBV9 and TRBJ2-3, with 10 bases fitting TRBD2. This TCR derives from a human donor with alopecia areata. The CDR3: CASSVFGLADGTDTQYF. The CDR3 coding sequence is TGTGCCAGCAGCGTATTTGGACTAGCGGATGGCACAGATACGCAGTATTTT.